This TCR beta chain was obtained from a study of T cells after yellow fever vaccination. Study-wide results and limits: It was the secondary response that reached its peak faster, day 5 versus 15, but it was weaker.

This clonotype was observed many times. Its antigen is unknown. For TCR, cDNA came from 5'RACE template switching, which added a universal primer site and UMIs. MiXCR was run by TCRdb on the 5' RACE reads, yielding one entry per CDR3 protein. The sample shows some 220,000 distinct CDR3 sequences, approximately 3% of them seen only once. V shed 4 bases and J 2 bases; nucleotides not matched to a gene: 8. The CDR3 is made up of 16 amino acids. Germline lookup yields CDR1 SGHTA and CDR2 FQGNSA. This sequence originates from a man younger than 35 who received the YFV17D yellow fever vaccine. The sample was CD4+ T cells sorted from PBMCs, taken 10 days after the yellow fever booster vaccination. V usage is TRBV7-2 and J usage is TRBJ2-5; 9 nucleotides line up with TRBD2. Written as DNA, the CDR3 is TGTGCCAGCAGCTCCCGTAGCGGGGGAAGGCAAGAGACCCAGTACTTC. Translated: CASSSRSGGRQETQYF.